Following are 26 T cell receptor beta chains from one sample sequenced in a study of T cells after yellow fever vaccination. One entry per CDR3 protein results from TCRdb running MiXCR on the 5' RACE reads. The sample carries about 360,000 distinct CDR3 sequences, over 5% recorded once. This specimen was PBMCs, taken 5 days after the yellow fever booster vaccination. These TCRs come from a man younger than 40 who received the YFV17D yellow fever vaccine.

This clonotype showed up just a few times. The rearrangement links TRBV12-3 or TRBV12-4 to TRBJ1-2; weak D call: TRBD1 (6 bases). This CDR3 comprises 14 residues. With 7 bases removed from V and 4 bases from J, the gap between germline ends came to 16 bases. The CDR3 nucleotides read TGTGCCAGCACCAGGTCGGGGGCCAGCTATGGCTACACCTTC. Residues: CASTRSGASYGYTF.

This clonotype was counted a few times. The chain couples TRBV10-3 to TRBJ2-2; the D gene is possibly TRBD2 (5 bases). CDR1 is ENHRY, CDR2 SYGVKD, per germline. The CDR3 is 14 residues long. The ends were cut back, 7 bases at V and 5 bases at J, with 14 bases in the middle. Written as DNA, the CDR3 is TGTGCCATCAAAGGCACAACGGGAACCGGGGAGCTGTTTTTT. This translates into CAIKGTTGTGELFF.

This rearrangement joins TRBV20-1 to TRBJ2-2; the D gene could be TRBD1 or TRBD2 (6 bases each). V lost 0 bases, J lost 4 bases, and 18 bases lay in between. CDR3 length: 17 amino acids. Per the germline V gene, CDR1 is DFQATT and CDR2 is SNEGSKA (reference sequence). CDR3: CSARDLKARGVTGELFF. CDR3 DNA sequence: TGCAGTGCTAGAGATCTTAAAGCGAGGGGGGTCACCGGGGAGCTGTTTTTT.

This clonotype occurred a few times. The CDR3 coding sequence is TGCGCCAGCAGCTTGGATAATCAGGGGGTGTTTGAAAAACTGTTTTTT. Amino acid sequence: CASSLDNQGVFEKLFF. The chain carries TRBV5-1 and TRBJ1-4; 7 positions match TRBD1. J gave up 7 bases and V 0 bases, and 9 bases lay outside the gene matches. CDR3 length: 16 amino acids. Germline V CDR1 and CDR2: SGHRS, YFSETQ.

This clonotype was picked up a small number of times. In nucleotides, the CDR3 is TGTGCCAGCACCCAACCCTCGGGAGGGGGGGGGCAGCCCCAGCATTTT. Its translation is CASTQPSGGGGQPQHF. The rearrangement links TRBV6-2 or TRBV6-3 to TRBJ1-5; maybe TRBD1 (6 bases). Germline values: CDR1 MNHEY, CDR2 SVGEGT. V was shortened by 7 bases and J by 7 bases, with 23 bases between the two germline ends. CDR3 length: 16 amino acids.

This clonotype was detected ten times or more. At one end, the junction sequence differs from germline, possibly due to a read error. The CDR3, as DNA: TGTGCCAGCAGCTTAGCGGGGAGGGATCGTCACTTC. Protein sequence: CASSLAGRDRHF. This sequence joins TRBV7-2 and TRBJ2-7; 7 nucleotides agree with TRBD2. This CDR3 region has 12 residues. Germline V gene lookup returns CDR1 SGHTA and CDR2 FQGNSA.

The chain employs TRBV27 and TRBJ1-2; D might be TRBD1 (6 bases). The germline V gene has CDR1 MNHEY and CDR2 SMNVEV (reference sequence). The CDR3 totals 13 residues. The CDR3 nucleotides read TGTGCGAGCGGGGGCCGACAGACTTATGGCTACACCTTC. Its translation is CASGGRQTYGYTF.

The rearrangement links TRBV6-5 to TRBJ2-1; D possibly corresponds to TRBD1 (6 bases). V lost 3 bases and J 3 bases, leaving 9 bases between the germline ends. Germline V gene lookup returns CDR1 MNHEY and CDR2 SVGAGI. This CDR3 is 14 amino acids long. DNA of the CDR3: TGTGCCAGCAGTTATGGGGGCATCTACAATGAGCAGTTCTTC. Protein: CASSYGGIYNEQFF.

This clonotype was seen a handful of times. This chain uses TRBV7-2 with TRBJ2-4; D unclear. The CDR3 length is 16 residues. Germline V CDR1 and CDR2: SGHTA, FQGNSA. V was pared by 5 bases and J by 1 base, with 15 bases between. CDR3 sequence reads: CASSPIGLGAKNIQYF. In DNA form, the CDR3 reads TGTGCCAGCAGCCCCATCGGATTGGGGGCCAAAAACATTCAGTACTTC. The entire variable domain, with the rest obtained from reference TRBV7-2 and TRBJ2-4, is as follows: GAGVSQSPSNKVTEKGKDVELRCDPISGHTALYWYRQSLGQGLEFLIYFQGNSAPDKSGLPSDRFSAERTGGSVSTLTIQRTQQEDSAVYLCASSPIGLGAKNIQYFGAGTRLSVL.

This clonotype was observed a few times. The rearrangement joins TRBV4-3 to TRBJ2-7; unclear D gene. This CDR3 comprises 13 residues. Between the trimmed V and J ends, which lost 0 bases and 4 bases, there was a span of 7 bases. Germline-derived CDR1 and CDR2 are LGHNA and YSLEER. The CDR3 loop reads CASSQEVGYEQYF. Written as DNA, the CDR3 is TGCGCCAGCAGCCAAGAAGTGGGGTACGAGCAGTACTTC.

Many counts were recorded for this clonotype. V gene TRBV4-3 combines with J gene TRBJ1-1; D unresolved. CDR1 is LGHNA and CDR2 is YSLEER in the germline V gene. The CDR3 is made up of 14 amino acids. V lost 3 bases, J lost 5 bases, and 13 bases lay in between. The CDR3 coding sequence is TGCGCCAGCAGCCAGACTCCCTTGAGGACTGAAGCTTTCTTT. Encoded protein: CASSQTPLRTEAFF.

The table lists this clonotype with a few counts. V usage is TRBV10-2 and J usage is TRBJ2-5; 7 bases fit TRBD2. The germline gives CDR1 WSHSY, CDR2 SAAADI. The J segment lost 1 base and the V segment lost 5 bases, leaving 10 bases of the junction unmatched. This CDR3 region has 16 residues. CDR3 in amino acids: CASSNSGGSRQETQYF. In DNA form, the CDR3 reads TGCGCCAGCAGTAACTCAGGCGGGAGCCGCCAAGAGACCCAGTACTTC.

This clonotype was seen a few times. The CDR3 region is CASSQDQTNALAGGAPDTQYF. For the CDR3, the DNA is TGCGCCAGCAGCCAAGATCAGACGAACGCACTAGCGGGAGGCGCCCCAGATACGCAGTATTTT. This chain connects TRBV4-1 to TRBJ2-3, with 12 bases matching TRBD2. V was clipped by 0 bases and J by 4 bases; unmatched bases: 17. Germline CDR1 MGHRA, CDR2 YSYEKL. The CDR3 is 21 amino acids.

This clonotype has ten or more counts. The V call is TRBV20-1, the J call TRBJ2-1, with 9 bases identical to TRBD2. There are 14 residues in the CDR3. The germline V gene has CDR1 DFQATT and CDR2 SNEGSKA (reference sequence). The J segment lost 10 bases and the V segment lost 8 bases, leaving 15 bases of the junction unmatched. CDR3 coding DNA: TGCAGTATCAGGGGGGTTAGCGGGAGCTGGGAGCAGTTCTTC. It yields the protein CSIRGVSGSWEQFF.

In the case of this clonotype: This may be a read error: a much more frequent sequence differs by one nucleotide. V usage is TRBV7-9 and J usage is TRBJ2-1, with D hard to call. Germline V gives CDR1 SEHNR, CDR2 FQNEAQ (reference sequence). The CDR3 totals 12 residues. The CDR3 coding sequence is TGTGCCGGCAGCCATAGCCCCAATGAGCAGTTCTTC. Its translation is CAGSHSPNEQFF.

This clonotype was observed a few times. V gene TRBV7-2 combines with J gene TRBJ2-3; D gene ambiguous. The V end was cut by 4 bases, the J end by 6 bases, with 8 bases between. Germline CDR1 SGHTA, CDR2 FQGNSA. The CDR3 runs to 12 residues. DNA for the CDR3: TGTGCCAGCAGCTCTAGAGTGGATACGCAGTATTTT. Translating it yields CASSSRVDTQYF.

The rearrangement links TRBV30 to TRBJ2-1; D possibly corresponds to TRBD2 (5 bases). V lost 1 base and J lost 6, with 10 bases in between. The CDR3 contains 13 residues. Germline lookup yields CDR1 GTSNPN and CDR2 SVGIG (reference sequence). CDR3: CAWSEGLINEQFF. In DNA, the CDR3 is TGTGCCTGGAGTGAAGGACTTATCAATGAGCAGTTCTTC.

The chain has TRBV7-9 and TRBJ1-3; unclear D gene. This CDR3 has 14 residues. The germline V and J ends were trimmed by 5 bases and 4 bases, with 12 bases remaining between them. The germline gives CDR1 SEHNR, CDR2 FQNEAQ (reference sequence). This chain's CDR3 is CASSPSGGGNTIYF. The CDR3 DNA sequence: TGTGCCAGCAGCCCCAGCGGAGGAGGAAACACCATATATTTT.

There are a few counts of this clonotype. The chain joins TRBV5-4 to TRBJ2-2; possibly TRBD2 for D (6 bases). The ends were cut back, 0 bases at V and 1 base at J, with 10 bases in the middle. CDR1 SGHNT and CDR2 YYREEE come from the germline V gene (reference sequence). The CDR3 is 16 amino acids. In nucleotides, the CDR3 is TGTGCCAGCAGCTTGGCGGCGGGGATGAACACCGGGGAGCTGTTTTTT. Protein product: CASSLAAGMNTGELFF.

V usage is TRBV27 and J usage is TRBJ2-5, with 11 nucleotides matching TRBD1. V shed 5 bases and J 5 bases; nucleotides not matched to a gene: 7. Germline V gives CDR1 MNHEY, CDR2 SMNVEV (reference sequence). The CDR3 loop spans 15 amino acids. The DNA of the CDR3 is TGTGCCAGCAGTCCGATGGACAGGGGGCAGGAGACCCAGTACTTC. Residues: CASSPMDRGQETQYF.

V gene TRBV3-1 combines with J gene TRBJ2-3; TRBD2 agrees at 7 bases. Per germline, CDR1 LGHDT and CDR2 YNNKEL (reference sequence). Losses at the gene ends were 3 bases for V and 5 bases for J; bases not matched to a gene: 8. The CDR3 has 15 amino acids. The CDR3 DNA sequence: TGTGCCAGCAGCCATAATCCGAGCGGGAAAGATACGCAGTATTTT. Translation: CASSHNPSGKDTQYF.

The rearrangement joins TRBV19 to TRBJ2-1, with 11 bases lining up with TRBD2. Germline-derived CDR1 and CDR2 are LNHDA and SQIVND (reference sequence). This CDR3 has 18 amino acids. V trimming: 0 bases; J trimming: 0 bases; junction bases outside the gene matches: 4. In DNA form, the CDR3 reads TGTGCCAGTAGTATAGACCGTGGACTAGCGGGCTCCTACAATGAGCAGTTCTTC. This translates into CASSIDRGLAGSYNEQFF.

This clonotype was observed a few times. The chain uses TRBV7-9 and TRBJ1-5; D is uncertain. The CDR3 consists of 15 residues. Looked up from germline, CDR1 is SEHNR and CDR2 is FQNEAQ (reference sequence). V dropped 5 bases and J dropped 3 bases, with 14 bases sitting between them. The CDR3 protein is CASSPPGALNQPQHF. Written as DNA, the CDR3 is TGTGCCAGCAGCCCCCCGGGAGCCCTCAATCAGCCCCAGCATTTT.

The gene calls are TRBV3-1 and TRBJ2-7, with D tentatively TRBD2 (6 bases). Per the germline V gene, CDR1 is LGHDT and CDR2 is YNNKEL (reference sequence). Trimming stripped 1 base from V and 1 base from J, with 11 bases between. This CDR3 is built from 15 residues. Here the CDR3 reads CASSQGDSPSYEQYF. In nucleotides, the CDR3 is TGTGCCAGCAGCCAAGGGGACTCTCCATCCTACGAGCAGTACTTC.

This clonotype was seen ten or more times. It is likely a read error, because the conserved phenylalanine at the end of the CDR3 is missing. It is unclear where the CDR3 begins or ends on the DNA, so no DNA is shown, and the CDR3 is as TCRdb lists it. The chain carries TRBV6-1 and TRBJ2-1; the D call of TRBD1 is as the table states it, not checked on the DNA. The CDR3 length is 10 residues, termini included. Germline loops: CDR1 MNHNS, CDR2 SASEGT. CDR3 in amino acids: CASSDPWTGN.

This clonotype has a count of ten or more. V and J are TRBV7-2 and TRBJ2-2; D is ambiguous. Germline V CDR1 and CDR2: SGHTA, FQGNSA. Trimming took off 1 base at V and 6 bases at J, with 6 bases between the two ends. There are 13 residues in the CDR3. CDR3 residues: CASSLDQPGELFF. CDR3 sequence (DNA): TGTGCCAGCAGCTTAGATCAGCCCGGGGAGCTGTTTTTT. Full variable domain (rest looked up from reference TRBV7-2 and TRBJ2-2): GAGVSQSPSNKVTEKGKDVELRCDPISGHTALYWYRQSLGQGLEFLIYFQGNSAPDKSGLPSDRFSAERTGGSVSTLTIQRTQQEDSAVYLCASSLDQPGELFFGEGSRLTVL.